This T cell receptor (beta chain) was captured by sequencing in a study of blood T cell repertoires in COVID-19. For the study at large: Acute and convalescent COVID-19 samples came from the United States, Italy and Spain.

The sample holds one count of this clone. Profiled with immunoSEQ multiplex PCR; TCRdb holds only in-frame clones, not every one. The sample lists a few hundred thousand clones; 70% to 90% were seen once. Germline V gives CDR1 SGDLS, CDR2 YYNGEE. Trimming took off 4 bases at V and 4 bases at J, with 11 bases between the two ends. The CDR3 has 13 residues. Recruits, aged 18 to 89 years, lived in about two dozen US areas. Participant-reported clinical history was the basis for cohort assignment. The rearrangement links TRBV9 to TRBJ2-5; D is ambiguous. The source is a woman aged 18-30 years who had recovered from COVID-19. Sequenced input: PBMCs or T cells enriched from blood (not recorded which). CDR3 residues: CASSPRVSETQYF. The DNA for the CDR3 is TGTGCCAGCAGCCCCCGAGTATCAGAGACCCAGTACTTC.